This T cell receptor beta chain stems from a study of T cells in tuberculosis. Whole-study findings and limits: Active tuberculosis cases were adults; controls were adolescents.

Some clones are missing from TCRdb's copy, which holds only in-frame ones; the method was immunoSEQ multiplex PCR. The sample lists tens of thousands of clones, approximately 92% occurring once. Note on this clone: As yet, its antigen is unknown.

Deletions cut 2 bases from V and 8 bases from J, with 11 bases between. The CDR3 sequence is 13 residues long. CDR1 and CDR2 from the germline V gene are SGHTS and YDEGEE. This chain uses TRBV5-8 with TRBJ1-5; D is ambiguous. Sequencing was carried out using PBMCs. This receptor was identified in a donor aged 10-29 years with latent tuberculosis or without tuberculosis infection. The CDR3 reads CASSFTVVKPQHF. For the CDR3, the DNA is TGTGCCAGCAGCTTCACGGTGGTGAAGCCCCAGCATTTT.